This T cell receptor beta chain was identified in a study of response to subunit inactivated influenza vaccine. Overall study results and limits: Seasonal influenza vaccination, on each occasion, was suggested by the authors to recruit few new T cells.

Looked up from germline, CDR1 is SGHRS and CDR2 is YFSETQ. The CDR3 length is 16 residues. Trimming removed 0 bases at V and 8 bases at J, with 18 bases between. Note on this clonotype: Its target is not known.

TCRdb used MiXCR to reprocess the RT-PCR reads, holding one entry per CDR3 protein. The profile shows hundreds of thousands of distinct CDR3 sequences, 14% of them singletons. This receptor was identified in a man aged 50 to 60 who received an inactivated influenza vaccine. The chain couples TRBV5-1 to TRBJ2-1; unclear D gene. This specimen consisted of PBMCs from blood, obtained 14 days before vaccination. Here the CDR3 reads CASSLAFGPPGDEQFF. CDR3 in DNA: TGCGCCAGCAGCTTGGCCTTCGGACCCCCAGGCGATGAGCAGTTCTTC. Looking up the rest from reference TRBV5-1 and TRBJ2-1 gives the full variable domain: KAGVTQTPRYLIKTRGQQVTLSCSPISGHRSVSWYQQTPGQGLQFLFEYFSETQRNKGNFPGRFSGRQFSNSRSEMNVSTLELGDSALYLCASSLAFGPPGDEQFFGPGTRLTVL.